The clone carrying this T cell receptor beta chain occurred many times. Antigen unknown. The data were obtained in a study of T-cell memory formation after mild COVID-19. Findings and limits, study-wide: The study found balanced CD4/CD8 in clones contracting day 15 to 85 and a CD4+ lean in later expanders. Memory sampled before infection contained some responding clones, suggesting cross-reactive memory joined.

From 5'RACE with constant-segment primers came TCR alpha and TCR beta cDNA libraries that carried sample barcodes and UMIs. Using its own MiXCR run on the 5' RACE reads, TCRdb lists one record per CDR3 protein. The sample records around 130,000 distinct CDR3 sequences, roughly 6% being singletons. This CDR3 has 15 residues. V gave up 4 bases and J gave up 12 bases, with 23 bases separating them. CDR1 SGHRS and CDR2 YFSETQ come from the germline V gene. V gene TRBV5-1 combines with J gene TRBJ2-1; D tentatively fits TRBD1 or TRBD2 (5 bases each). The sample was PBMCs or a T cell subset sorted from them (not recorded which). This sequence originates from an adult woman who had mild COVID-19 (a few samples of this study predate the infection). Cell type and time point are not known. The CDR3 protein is CASSASSGTPRGQFF. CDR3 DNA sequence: TGCGCCAGCAGCGCCAGCTCCGGGACCCCCCGTGGGCAGTTCTTC.